The 14 T cell receptor beta chains given below trace back to one sample, sequenced in a study of monozygotic twins with inflammatory bowel disease. TCRdb re-called the 5' RACE reads; one entry per CDR3 protein, DNA not given. Recorded for this sample: approximately 330,000 distinct CDR3 sequences. Sequencing was carried out using blood. The receptor source for this set is a human donor with ulcerative colitis or Crohn's disease, or a healthy co-twin of an affected twin (not recorded which).

The V call is TRBV20-1, the J call TRBJ2-3; the TRBD1 assignment by TCRdb is unverifiable without DNA. Germline V lookup: CDR1 DFQATT, CDR2 SNEGSKA (reference sequence). CDR3 length: 14 amino acids. The CDR3 sequence: CSAAPSVNTDTQYF.

The chain joins TRBV5-4 to TRBJ2-7; without DNA, the TCRdb call of TRBD2 cannot be checked. CDR1 and CDR2 from the germline V gene are SGHNT and YYREEE (reference sequence). CDR3 length: 15 amino acids. CDR3 in amino acids: CATKVTSGYSYEQYF.

The chain employs TRBV3-1 and TRBJ2-1; TCRdb's assignment of TRBD2 cannot be checked, as there is no DNA. Germline V CDR1 and CDR2: LGHDT, YNNKEL (reference sequence). The CDR3 covers 17 residues. CDR3: CASSQDPLAGMSGEQFF.

The chain recombines TRBV30 with TRBJ1-1; TCRdb's D call, TRBD1, is unchecked because there is no DNA. The germline CDR1 and CDR2 sequences are GTSNPN and SVGIG (reference sequence). There are 13 residues in the CDR3. The CDR3 protein is CAWSPQGNTEAFF.

The rearrangement uses TRBV6-1 and TRBJ1-3; TCRdb returns TRBD1, unconfirmable since there is no DNA. Germline V gene sequence: CDR1 MNHNS, CDR2 SASEGT. The CDR3 covers 14 residues. The CDR3 protein is CASRPTASGNTIYF.

The J gene is TRBJ2-5, the V gene TRBV7-9; TCRdb reports TRBD1, a call that lacks DNA to check it against. CDR1 and CDR2 (germline): SEHNR, FQNEAQ (reference sequence). The CDR3 extends over 12 amino acids. The CDR3 is CASSLKGVGQYF.

The chain combines TRBV28 with TRBJ1-3; with no DNA, the TCRdb D assignment of TRBD1 cannot be verified. This CDR3 region has 15 residues. The germline gives CDR1 MDHEN, CDR2 SYDVKM. The CDR3 sequence: CASSLRGKSGNTIYF.

V usage is TRBV15 and J usage is TRBJ2-1; there is no DNA to check the TCRdb D call of TRBD2. This CDR3 spans 13 amino acids. Germline assignment: CDR1 LNHNV and CDR2 YYDKDF (reference sequence). This CDR3 reads CATSKTRVGEQFF. The variable domain in full, completed from reference TRBV15 and TRBJ2-1, reads DAMVIQNPRYQVTQFGKPVTLSCSQTLNHNVMYWYQQKSSQAPKLLFHYYDKDFNNEADTPDNFQSRRPNTSFCFLDIRSPGLGDTAMYLCATSKTRVGEQFFGPGTRLTVL.

This sequence joins TRBV25-1 and TRBJ2-1; TCRdb's D gene call, TRBD2, goes unchecked for lack of DNA. CDR3 length: 15 amino acids. The germline V gene encodes CDR1 MGHDK and CDR2 SYGVNS. The CDR3 loop reads CASSVSGTSESEQFF.

CDR3 region: CASSDPPRGELFF. V and J are TRBV7-2 and TRBJ2-2; TCRdb proposes TRBD1, but this gene call is untestable without DNA. The CDR3 length is 13 residues. CDR1 is SGHTA, CDR2 FQGNSA, per germline.

V usage is TRBV12-3 or TRBV12-4 and J usage is TRBJ2-7; the TCRdb call, TRBD1, lacks DNA for checking. The CDR3 has 15 amino acids. The CDR3 protein is CASSFPGQGSYEQYF.

The CDR3 loop is CASSFSGLMDTQYF. The chain is built from TRBV11-2 and TRBJ2-3; the TCRdb D gene call, TRBD2, has no DNA to confirm it. This CDR3 has 14 amino acids. From germline, CDR1 is SGHAT and CDR2 FQNNGV. Full variable domain (outside the CDR3, taken from reference TRBV11-2 and TRBJ2-3): EAGVAQSPRYKIIEKRQSVAFWCNPISGHATLYWYQQILGQGPKLLIQFQNNGVVDDSQLPKDRFSAERLKGVDSTLKIQPAKLEDSAVYLCASSFSGLMDTQYFGPGTRLTVL.

The J gene is TRBJ2-7, the V gene TRBV12-3 or TRBV12-4; the D call of TRBD2 rests on TCRdb alone, since no DNA is present to check it. This CDR3 contains 15 residues. The chain's CDR3 is CASSPEIAGGYEQYF.

The chain has TRBV27 and TRBJ2-7. Germline V gives CDR1 MNHEY, CDR2 SMNVEV (reference sequence). The CDR3 is made up of 16 amino acids. This CDR3 reads CASSSATALGTYEQYF.